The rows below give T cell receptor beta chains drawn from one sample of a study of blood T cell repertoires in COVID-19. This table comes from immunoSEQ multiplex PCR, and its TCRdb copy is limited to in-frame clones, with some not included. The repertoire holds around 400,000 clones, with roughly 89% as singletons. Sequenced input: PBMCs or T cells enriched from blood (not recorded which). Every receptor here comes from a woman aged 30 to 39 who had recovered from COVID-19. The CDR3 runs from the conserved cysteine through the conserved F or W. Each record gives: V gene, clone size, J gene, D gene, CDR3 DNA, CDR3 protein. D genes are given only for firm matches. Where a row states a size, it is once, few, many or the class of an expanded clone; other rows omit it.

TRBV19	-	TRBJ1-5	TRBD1	TGTGCCAGTAGTATACTGCCGGGACAGGGGAATCAGCCCCAGCATTTT	CASSILPGQGNQPQHF
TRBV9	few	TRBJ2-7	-	TGTGCCAGCAGCGTAGTCCCAGGGTACGAGCAGTACTTC	CASSVVPGYEQYF
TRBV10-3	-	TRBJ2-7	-	TGTGCCATCAGTGAGTCGCGCACTTTCTACGAGCAGTACTTC	CAISESRTFYEQYF
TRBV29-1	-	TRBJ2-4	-	TGCAGCGTTCAGGACAGATACGGAGACATTCAGTACTTC	CSVQDRYGDIQYF
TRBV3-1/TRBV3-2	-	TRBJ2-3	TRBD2	TGTGCCAGCAGCCATGGTGGCGGGAGGTATGATACGCAGTATTTT	CASSHGGGRYDTQYF
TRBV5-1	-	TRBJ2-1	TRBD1	TGCGCCAGCAACCTAGGACAGGGGTACAATGAGCAGTTCTTC	CASNLGQGYNEQFF
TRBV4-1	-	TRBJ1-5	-	TGCGCCAGCAGCCAAGAGGTCGCGGGGGGGGCATTTCAGCCCCAGCATTTT	CASSQEVAGGAFQPQHF
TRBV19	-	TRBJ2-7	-	TGTGCCAGTAGTATTGGGACACCCCTTGAAGAGCAGTACTTC	CASSIGTPLEEQYF
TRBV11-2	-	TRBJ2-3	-	TGTGCCAGCCCTACAGAAGCGCAGTATTTT	CASPTEAQYF
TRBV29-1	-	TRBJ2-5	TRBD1	TGCAGCGGGGGACAGGGGCAAGTGGTTCGGGAGACCCAGTACTTC	CSGGQGQVVRETQYF
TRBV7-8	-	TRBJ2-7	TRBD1	TGTGCCAGCAGCTTAGCCGGGACAGAGCTCTCCTACGAGCAGTACTTC	CASSLAGTELSYEQYF
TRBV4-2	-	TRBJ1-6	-	TGTGCCAGCAGCCTAGACCGGTCAGGGAATTCACCCCTCCACTTT	CASSLDRSGNSPLHF
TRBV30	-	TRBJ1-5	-	TGTGCCTGGAGTGTACCCGCGGGTCCAGGTTCCCAGCATTTT	CAWSVPAGPGSQHF
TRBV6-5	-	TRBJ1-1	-	TGTGCCAGCAGTTACTCTCAGGGGTTGGCTGAAGCTTTCTTT	CASSYSQGLAEAFF
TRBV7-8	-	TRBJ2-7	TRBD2	TGTGCCAGCAGCCAATTAGCGGGAGACGAGCAGTACTTC	CASSQLAGDEQYF
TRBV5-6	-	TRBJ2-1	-	TGTGCCAGCAGCTTGATCACCAGCTCCTACAATGAGCAGTTCTTC	CASSLITSSYNEQFF
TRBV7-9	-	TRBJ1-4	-	TGTGCCAGCAGCCGCGGTTTGGTTGAAAAACTGTTTTTT	CASSRGLVEKLFF
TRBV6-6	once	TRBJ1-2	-	TGTGCCAGCAGTTATCCGTCAGGAGGCTACACCTTC	CASSYPSGGYTF
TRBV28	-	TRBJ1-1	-	TGTGCCAGCAGCCATAGCGGGAACACTGAAGCTTTCTTT	CASSHSGNTEAFF
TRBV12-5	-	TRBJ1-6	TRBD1	TGTGCTAGTGGTTTGGTACGTAGCAGGGGGTTGAGTAATTCACCCCTCCACTTT	CASGLVRSRGLSNSPLHF
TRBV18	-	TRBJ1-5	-	TGTGCCAGCTCACCACTGAGATCTCTGGGGGGTAGCAATCAGCCCCAGCATTTT	CASSPLRSLGGSNQPQHF
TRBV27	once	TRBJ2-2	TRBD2	TGTGCCAGCAGTACCCTCCTAGCGGGAGGGCCGAGGACCGGGGAGCTGTTTTTT	CASSTLLAGGPRTGELFF
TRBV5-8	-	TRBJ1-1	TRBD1	TGTGCCAGCAGCGGACTCTGGGACAGTGAGAAGCTAGGTACTGAAGCTTTCTTT	CASSGLWDSEKLGTEAFF
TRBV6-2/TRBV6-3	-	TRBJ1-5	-	TGTGCCAGCAGTCTGGGACACCCCCGCCAGGGCCAGCATTTT	CASSLGHPRQGQHF
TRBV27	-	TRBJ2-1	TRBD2	TGTGCCACGGCTGGCGGGAGCTCATACAATGAGCAGTTCTTC	CATAGGSSYNEQFF
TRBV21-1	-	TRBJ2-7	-	TGTGCCAGCAGCAAAGCGGACAGAAAGAAAACCTACGAGCAGTACTTC	CASSKADRKKTYEQYF
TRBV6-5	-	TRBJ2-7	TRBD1	TGTGCCAGCAGTTACGGGACAGGGCAAAACGTCGAGCAGTACTTC	CASSYGTGQNVEQYF
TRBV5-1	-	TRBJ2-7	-	TGCGCCAGCAGCTTCGGTCAGGGAAGCTACGAGCAGTACTTC	CASSFGQGSYEQYF
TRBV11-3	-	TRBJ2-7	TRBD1	TGTGCCAGCAGCTTAGGGACAGGGGGAACCTACGAGCAGTACTTC	CASSLGTGGTYEQYF
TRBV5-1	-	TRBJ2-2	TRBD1	TGCGCCAGCAGCCTCATACAGGGGGCTGCCAACACCGGGGAGCTGTTTTTT	CASSLIQGAANTGELFF
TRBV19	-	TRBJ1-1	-	TGTGCCAGTCGTGGGGCAGTGCACACTGAAGCTTTCTTT	CASRGAVHTEAFF
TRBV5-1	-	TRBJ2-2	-	TGCGCCAGCGGCCCGACGGGGGTAACCACCGGGGAGCTGTTTTTT	CASGPTGVTTGELFF
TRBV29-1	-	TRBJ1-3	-	TGCAGCTTCCAGCGAATCTCTGGAAACACCATATATTTT	CSFQRISGNTIYF
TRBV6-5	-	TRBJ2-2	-	TGTGCCAGCAGTTACGGACTTAACACCGGGGAGCTGTTTTTT	CASSYGLNTGELFF
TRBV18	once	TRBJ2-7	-	TGTGCCAGCTCACCATTTCTCCCGGGACAACCTACCTACGAGCAGTACTTC	CASSPFLPGQPTYEQYF
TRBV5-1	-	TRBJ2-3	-	TGCGCCAGCAGCTTTACCGGGTCCGTGGATACGCAGTATTTT	CASSFTGSVDTQYF
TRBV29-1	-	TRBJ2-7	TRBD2	TGCAGCGTTGAAGCTTTAAGGACTAGCGGAGCCTACGAGCAGTACTTC	CSVEALRTSGAYEQYF
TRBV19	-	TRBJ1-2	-	TGTGCCAGTAGTCTGGGGGCAGGAGGCTACACCTTC	CASSLGAGGYTF
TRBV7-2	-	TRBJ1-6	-	TGTGCCAGCAGCTTAGGAAGGGGTGATAATTCACCCCTCCACTTT	CASSLGRGDNSPLHF
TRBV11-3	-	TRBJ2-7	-	TGTGCCAGCAGCCCTGATGCAGCTAGTTACGAGCAGTACTTC	CASSPDAASYEQYF
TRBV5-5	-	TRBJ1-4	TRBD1	TGTGCCAGCAGCTTGGATGAGACCGGGACAGGGCGCGAAAAACTGTTTTTT	CASSLDETGTGREKLFF
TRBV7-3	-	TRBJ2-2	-	TGTGCCAGCAGCGTAGGGGTCGACGGCGGGGAGCTGTTTTTT	CASSVGVDGGELFF
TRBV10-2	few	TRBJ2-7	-	TGCGCCAGCAGTCACCATAGGGGCTCGGGTTCCTACGAGCAGTACTTC	CASSHHRGSGSYEQYF
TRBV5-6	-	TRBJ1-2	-	TGTGCCAGCAACCGACAGGCCTATGGCTACACCTTC	CASNRQAYGYTF
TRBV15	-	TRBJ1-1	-	TGTGCCACCAGCAGACTCGGACTCCGGAACACTGAAGCTTTCTTT	CATSRLGLRNTEAFF
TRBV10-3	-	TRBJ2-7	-	TGTGCCACCGGACACCCCAGGGCGGCAGAGCAGTACTTC	CATGHPRAAEQYF
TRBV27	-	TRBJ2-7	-	TGTGCCAGCAGTTTACACGGCGGGATGAACTACGAGCAGTACTTC	CASSLHGGMNYEQYF
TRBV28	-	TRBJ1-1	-	TGTGCCACTGGCGGGGGTTCTGCTTTCTTT	CATGGGSAFF
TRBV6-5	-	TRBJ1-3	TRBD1	TGTGCCAGCAGTTCGACAGGGACTTCTGGAAACACCATATATTTT	CASSSTGTSGNTIYF
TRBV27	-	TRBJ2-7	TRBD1	TGTGCCAGCAGTAAGAACCGGGACAGGACCTACGAGCAGTACTTC	CASSKNRDRTYEQYF
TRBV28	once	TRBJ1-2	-	TGTGCCAGCAGTTTAAGAGAGGCAAATGGCTACACCTTC	CASSLREANGYTF
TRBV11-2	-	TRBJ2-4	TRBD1	TGTGCCAGCAGCCTGACCGGGACAGGGTACAAAAACATTCAGTACTTC	CASSLTGTGYKNIQYF
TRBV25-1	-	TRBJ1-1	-	TGTGCCAGCAGAGTTCCTGGGGCAGGTCCTAACACTGAAGCTTTCTTT	CASRVPGAGPNTEAFF
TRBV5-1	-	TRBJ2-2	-	TGCGCCAGCAGCTTGGCAACTAGCCCTAGCACCGGGGAGCTGTTTTTT	CASSLATSPSTGELFF
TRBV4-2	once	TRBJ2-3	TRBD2	TGTGCCAGCAGCCGTCGACTAGCGGGTCGCACAGATACGCAGTATTTT	CASSRRLAGRTDTQYF